Below, one T cell receptor (beta chain) is given with its context. What antigen it recognizes has not been identified. The sample holds no much larger clone one base away, and base qualities are not on file. This sample was included in a study of blood T cell repertoires in COVID-19 (dated by TCRdb to about 2020). About the full investigation: Collaborator samples came from the United States, Italy and Spain and covered acute and convalescent phases of COVID-19. The sample metadata nearly always contained a de-identified subject ID, COVID-19 status, age in years and sex. Subjects who had been exposed to COVID-19, were actively infected with it, or had recovered from it provided the deeply sampled blood TCRbeta repertoires that made up the dataset. Where available, HLA class I and class II types were obtained from metadata supplied by the sample provider rather than from assay-based typing. The prospective study material was composed of cDNA or gDNA derived from T cells, B-cell-depleted T cells, or PBMCs. The repertoires were made available in a free public database intended to serve as a resource for research on the immune response to SARS-CoV-2. The samples were drawn from the first 160 participants of the ongoing ImmuneRACE study and from roughly 1,300 subjects provided by 6 global collaborators. Overall study results and their limits: The quantity of clinical and demographic metadata differed by source and by participant and was supplied without curation.

TCRbeta CDR3 regions were amplified from genomic DNA by means of the immunoSEQ Assay, a bias-controlled multiplex PCR. The study's own analysis went as follows. The number of nucleated cells in each sample was estimated by amplification of reference gene primers within the assay. To quantify the absolute abundance of each unique TCRbeta CDR3 rearrangement, sequence reads were collapsed and filtered. For each sample, productive Simpson clonality was calculated as the square root of Simpson's diversity index over productive rearrangements. Entries here come from immuneACCESS through TCRdb and include only in-frame sequences with V and J called. Some clones fail to appear in such tables; in the studies checked, an unresolved V gene covers under half of the shortfall, and the cause of the remainder is unknown. V, J and clone size are those of that table, while D and trimming were read from the DNA. Counted in this sample were 300,000 to 350,000 clones; 88% of them appeared once. The ten largest make up around 1.6% of the sample.

In Seattle, one collaborating source enrolled patients while the infection was active and tracked those patients longitudinally over the course of disease. Whole blood was collected in K2EDTA tubes by collaborating institutions according to the institutions' own protocols. For TCRbeta analysis, collaborators shipped samples as frozen whole blood, isolated PBMCs, or DNA extracted from either of those sample types. Counted from cysteine to phenylalanine, this CDR3 has 15 amino acids. Only the CDR3 DNA is retained, 45 bases long and in frame from the first base. From a lookup of the germline V gene (reference sequence), CDR1 and CDR2 are LGHDT and YNNKEL. After removal of 2 bases from V and 10 bases from J, the junction retains 9 bases not matched to a gene.

The receptor chain draws on TRBV3-1 (or the pseudogene TRBV3-2) and TRBJ1-1; the central 11 bases match TRBD1. The specimen sequenced was peripheral blood. This receptor was obtained from a woman aged 25 to 39 with COVID-19, enrolled during active disease. CDR3 sequence: CASSQTGQGGRRAFF. The bases read TGTGCCAGCAGCCAAACGGGACAGGGGGGGAGAAGAGCTTTCTTT.